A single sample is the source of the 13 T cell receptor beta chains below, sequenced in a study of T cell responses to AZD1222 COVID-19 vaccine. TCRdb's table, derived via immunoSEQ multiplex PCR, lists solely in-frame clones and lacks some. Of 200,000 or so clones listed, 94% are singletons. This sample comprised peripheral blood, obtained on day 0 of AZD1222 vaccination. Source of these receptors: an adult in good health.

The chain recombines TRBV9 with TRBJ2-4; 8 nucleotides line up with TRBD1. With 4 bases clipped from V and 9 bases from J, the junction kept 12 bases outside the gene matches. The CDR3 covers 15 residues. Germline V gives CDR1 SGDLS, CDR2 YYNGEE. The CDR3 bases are TGTGCCAGCAGCCCCCCTCCGGGACAGGTGGGCATTCAGTACTTC. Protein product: CASSPPPGQVGIQYF.

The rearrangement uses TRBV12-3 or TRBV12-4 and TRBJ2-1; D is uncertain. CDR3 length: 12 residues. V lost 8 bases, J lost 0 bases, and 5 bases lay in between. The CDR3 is CASASSYNEQFF. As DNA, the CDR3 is TGTGCCAGCGCGAGCTCCTACAATGAGCAGTTCTTC.

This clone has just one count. As DNA, the CDR3 is TGTGCCAGCACCCAATCCGAGCTACTCTATGGCTACACCTTC. As protein: CASTQSELLYGYTF. J is TRBJ1-2 and V is TRBV6-5; no clear D gene. V was trimmed by 7 bases and J by 4 bases, leaving 16 bases between them. The length of the CDR3 is 14 residues. CDR1 and CDR2 (germline): MNHEY, SVGAGI.

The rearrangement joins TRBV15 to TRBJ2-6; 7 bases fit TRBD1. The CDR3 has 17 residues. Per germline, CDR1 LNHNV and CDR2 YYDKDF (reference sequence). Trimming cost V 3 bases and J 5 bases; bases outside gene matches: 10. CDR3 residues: CATSRRTGVSWANVLTF. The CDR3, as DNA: TGTGCCACCAGCAGGCGGACAGGTGTGTCTTGGGCCAACGTCCTGACTTTC.

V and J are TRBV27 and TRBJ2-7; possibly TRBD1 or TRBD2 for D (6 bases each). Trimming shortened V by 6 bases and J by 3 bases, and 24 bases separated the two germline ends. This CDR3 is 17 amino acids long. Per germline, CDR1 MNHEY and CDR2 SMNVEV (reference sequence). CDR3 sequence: CASRNKEWGARGYEQYF. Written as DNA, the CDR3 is TGTGCCAGCAGAAACAAAGAGTGGGGGGCCAGGGGCTACGAGCAGTACTTC.

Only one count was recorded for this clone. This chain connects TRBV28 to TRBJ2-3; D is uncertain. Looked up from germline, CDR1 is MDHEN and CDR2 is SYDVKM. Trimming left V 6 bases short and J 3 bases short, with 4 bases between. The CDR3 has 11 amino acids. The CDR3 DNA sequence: TGTGCCAGCAGAGAGACAGATACGCAGTATTTT. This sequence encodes CASRETDTQYF.

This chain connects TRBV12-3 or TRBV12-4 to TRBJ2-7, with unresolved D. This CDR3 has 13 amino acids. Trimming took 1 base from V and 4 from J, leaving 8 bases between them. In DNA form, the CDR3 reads TGTGCCAGCAGTTTAGGACAACTGTACGAGCAGTACTTC. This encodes CASSLGQLYEQYF.

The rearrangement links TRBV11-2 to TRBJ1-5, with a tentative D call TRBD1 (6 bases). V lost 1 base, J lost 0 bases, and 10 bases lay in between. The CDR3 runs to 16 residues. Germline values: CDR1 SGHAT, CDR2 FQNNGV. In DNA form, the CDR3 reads TGTGCCAGCAGCTTAGGGGAGGGGGATAGCAATCAGCCCCAGCATTTT. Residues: CASSLGEGDSNQPQHF.

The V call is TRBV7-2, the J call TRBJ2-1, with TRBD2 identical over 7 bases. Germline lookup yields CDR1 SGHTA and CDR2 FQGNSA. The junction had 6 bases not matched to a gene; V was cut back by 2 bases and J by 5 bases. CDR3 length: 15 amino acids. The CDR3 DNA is TGTGCCAGCAGCTTACGCGGGAGCTTGAACAATGAGCAGTTCTTC. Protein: CASSLRGSLNNEQFF.

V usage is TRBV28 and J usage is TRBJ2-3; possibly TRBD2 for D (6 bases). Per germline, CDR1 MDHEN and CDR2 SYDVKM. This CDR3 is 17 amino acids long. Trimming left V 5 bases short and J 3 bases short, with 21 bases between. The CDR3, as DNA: TGTGCCAGCAGTACCCTCGGGGGAGTACAATTTACAGATACGCAGTATTTT. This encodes CASSTLGGVQFTDTQYF.

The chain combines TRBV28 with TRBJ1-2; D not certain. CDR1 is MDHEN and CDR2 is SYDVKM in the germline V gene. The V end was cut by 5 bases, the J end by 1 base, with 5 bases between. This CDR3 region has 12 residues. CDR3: CASSGVNYGYTF. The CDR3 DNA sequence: TGTGCCAGCAGTGGGGTTAACTATGGCTACACCTTC.

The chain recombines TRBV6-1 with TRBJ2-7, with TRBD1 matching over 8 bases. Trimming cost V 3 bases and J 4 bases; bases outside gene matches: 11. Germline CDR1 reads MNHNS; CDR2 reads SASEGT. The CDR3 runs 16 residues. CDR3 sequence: CASSDGKDRVWYEQYF. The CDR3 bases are TGTGCCAGCAGTGACGGAAAGGACAGGGTGTGGTACGAGCAGTACTTC.

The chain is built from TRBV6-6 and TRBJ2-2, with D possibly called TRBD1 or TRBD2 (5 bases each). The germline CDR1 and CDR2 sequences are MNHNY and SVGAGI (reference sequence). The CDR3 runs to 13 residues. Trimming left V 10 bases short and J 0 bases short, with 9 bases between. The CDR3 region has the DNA TGTGCCATCGGGACGTCGAACACCGGGGAGCTGTTTTTT. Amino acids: CAIGTSNTGELFF.